The 27 T cell receptor beta chains reported below all come from one sample, sequenced in a study of response to subunit inactivated influenza vaccine (dated by TCRdb to 2017 to 2018). Libraries were prepared through RT-PCR. The instrument was an Illumina HiSeq 2500. Using fastp trimming at Q25 and MiXCR clonotype assembly, TCRdb reanalyzed the public sequencing data and kept in-frame beta chains. For every CDR3 protein sequence, its rows merge into one entry that carries the most common genes and DNA. This sample lists about 530,000 distinct CDR3 sequences; approximately 12% were detected once. 10% of the sample lies in the top ten. The source was PBMCs from blood, collected on the day of vaccination. These receptors all stem from a man aged 50-60 years who received an inactivated influenza vaccine. Donor details come from another sample of the same person, matched by shared clones.

The chain employs TRBV28 and TRBJ2-1; D tentatively fits TRBD1 or TRBD2 (6 bases each). This CDR3 contains 14 residues. V was trimmed by 8 bases and J by 9 bases, leaving 20 bases between them. Germline CDR1 is MDHEN and CDR2 is SYDVKM. CDR3 coding DNA: TGTGCCAGCCCTACGGGAGCAGGGGAGTTTGAGCAGTTCTTC. It translates to CASPTGAGEFEQFF.

The chain has TRBV4-2 and TRBJ2-3; 7 bases are a match to TRBD1. The CDR3 length is 15 residues. J gave up 2 bases and V 3 bases, and 5 bases lay outside the gene matches. Germline lookup yields CDR1 LGHNA and CDR2 YNFKEQ. CDR3 coding DNA: TGTGCCAGCAGCCAGGGACAGCCGAACACAGATACGCAGTATTTT. This sequence encodes CASSQGQPNTDTQYF.

This clonotype appeared a few times. The rearrangement uses TRBV5-1 and TRBJ2-3, with 7 positions matching TRBD2. The CDR3 has 15 amino acids. V trimming: 3 bases; J trimming: 2 bases; junction bases outside the gene matches: 6. Per germline, CDR1 SGHRS and CDR2 YFSETQ. The DNA of the CDR3 is TGCGCCAGCAGCTCGTGGACTAGTGCCACAGATACGCAGTATTTT. Protein sequence: CASSSWTSATDTQYF.

This clonotype was observed a handful of times. This rearrangement joins TRBV5-1 to TRBJ2-6; D is possibly TRBD1 (6 bases). V was cut by 4 bases and J by 0 bases, with 8 bases left in between. The CDR3 spans 15 residues. Germline values: CDR1 SGHRS, CDR2 YFSETQ. CDR3 protein: CASSTGSSGANVLTF. In DNA, the CDR3 is TGCGCCAGCAGCACAGGGAGCTCTGGGGCCAACGTCCTGACTTTC. The full variable domain, completed using reference TRBV5-1 and TRBJ2-6, is KAGVTQTPRYLIKTRGQQVTLSCSPISGHRSVSWYQQTPGQGLQFLFEYFSETQRNKGNFPGRFSGRQFSNSRSEMNVSTLELGDSALYLCASSTGSSGANVLTFGAGSRLTVL.

The CDR3 DNA follows: TGTGCCACCAGCAGAGTTACAGGGGCCCCGAACACCGGGGAGCTGTTTTTT. This gives the protein CATSRVTGAPNTGELFF. This chain connects TRBV15 to TRBJ2-2, with 7 bases lining up with TRBD1. CDR1 is LNHNV and CDR2 is YYDKDF in the germline V gene (reference sequence). Trimming at V came to 1 base and at J to 0 bases, leaving 5 bases not matched to a gene. This CDR3 contains 17 residues.

This clonotype has just a few counts. The V call is TRBV5-1, the J call TRBJ1-2, with TRBD1 identical over 7 bases. The length of the CDR3 is 13 residues. V shed 4 bases and J 4 bases; nucleotides not matched to a gene: 4. Germline values: CDR1 SGHRS, CDR2 YFSETQ. The CDR3, as DNA: TGCGCCAGCAGCGCGGGACAGTCCTATGGCTACACCTTC. It encodes CASSAGQSYGYTF.

This clonotype has a handful of counts. The rearrangement joins TRBV5-1 to TRBJ2-7; D may correspond to TRBD1 or TRBD2 (6 bases each). The CDR3 contains 15 residues. Between the trimmed V and J ends, which lost 4 bases and 0 bases, there was a span of 14 bases. The germline V gene encodes CDR1 SGHRS and CDR2 YFSETQ. DNA for the CDR3: TGCGCCAGCAGCACTCAGGAGGGGGTCTCCTACGAGCAGTACTTC. Residues: CASSTQEGVSYEQYF.

V is TRBV6-2 or TRBV6-3 and J is TRBJ2-5; 9 bases align to TRBD2. Looked up from germline, CDR1 is MNHEY and CDR2 is SVGEGT. This CDR3 has 13 residues. The J segment lost 9 bases and the V segment lost 2 bases, leaving 4 bases of the junction unmatched. Written as DNA, the CDR3 is TGTGCCAGCAGTTACCAAGCGGGGGGTTCCCAGTACTTC. It yields the protein CASSYQAGGSQYF.

V gene TRBV29-1 combines with J gene TRBJ2-1; TRBD2 matches 14 bases. Looked up from germline, CDR1 is SQVTM and CDR2 is ANQGSEA. With V trimmed by 4 bases and J by 3 bases, 8 bases remained unmatched. This CDR3 comprises 17 residues. The CDR3 sequence: CSVGGLAGAKFYNEQFF. For the CDR3, the DNA is TGCAGCGTTGGGGGACTAGCGGGGGCGAAATTCTACAATGAGCAGTTCTTC.

V usage is TRBV11-1 and J usage is TRBJ2-1, with 11 bases matching TRBD2. The junction had 15 bases not matched to a gene; V was cut back by 8 bases and J by 0 bases. The CDR3 has 19 amino acids. Germline V gives CDR1 SGHAT, CDR2 FQDESV (reference sequence). CDR3 bases: TGTGCCAGCTCCTCGATAGCGGGAGGGCCGGAGGGCTCCTACAATGAGCAGTTCTTC. Translation gives CASSSIAGGPEGSYNEQFF.

The chain has TRBV20-1 and TRBJ2-7; tentatively, D is TRBD2 (6 bases). CDR3 length: 13 amino acids. Between the trimmed V and J ends, which lost 4 bases and 2 bases, there was a span of 12 bases. The V gene's germline CDR1 is DFQATT and CDR2 SNEGSKA (reference sequence). The CDR3 is CSAIGTRAYEQYF. The CDR3 nucleotides read TGCAGTGCTATAGGGACTCGCGCCTACGAGCAGTACTTC.

J is TRBJ1-1 and V is TRBV9, with D tentatively TRBD1 (5 bases). Germline V gives CDR1 SGDLS, CDR2 YYNGEE. The CDR3 is 17 residues long. Deletions cut 5 bases from V and 1 base from J, with 21 bases between. This CDR3 is CASSISAGHYENTEAFF. The CDR3 coding sequence is TGTGCCAGCAGTATCTCCGCAGGACACTATGAGAACACTGAAGCTTTCTTT. Filled out from reference TRBV9 and TRBJ1-1, the complete variable domain reads DSGVTQTPKHLITATGQRVTLRCSPRSGDLSVYWYQQSLDQGLQFLIQYYNGEERAKGNILERFSAQQFPDLHSELNLSSLELGDSALYFCASSISAGHYENTEAFFGQGTRLTVV.

This clonotype was observed many times. The J gene is TRBJ2-3, the V gene TRBV2; possible D gene TRBD2, 5 bases. The germline V and J ends were trimmed by 4 bases and 7 bases, with 12 bases remaining between them. CDR1 SNHLY and CDR2 FYNNEI come from the germline V gene. The CDR3 is 13 amino acids. The DNA for the CDR3 is TGTGCCAGCAGTGGAGAGGGCCGGAATACGCAGTATTTT. Translated, it gives CASSGEGRNTQYF.

This clonotype was recorded a few times. CDR3 nucleotide sequence: TGTGCCAGCAGCTTAGCCGGCAGGGGGGAAGAGACCCAGTACTTC. The encoded protein is CASSLAGRGEETQYF. J is TRBJ2-5 and V is TRBV7-9, with D maybe TRBD1 (7 bases). CDR3 length: 15 residues. Trimming stripped 0 bases from V and 3 bases from J, with 11 bases between. In germline, CDR1 is SEHNR, CDR2 FQNEAQ (reference sequence).

In regard to this clonotype: The junction does not match germline at one end; this may be a read error. This chain uses TRBV6-2 or TRBV6-3 with TRBJ2-3; D unresolved. The CDR3 consists of 13 residues. Germline CDR1 MNHEY, CDR2 SVGEGT. CDR3 residues: CASSLFLSDTQYF. CDR3 DNA sequence: TGTGCCAGCAGCCTCTTCTTATCAGACACGCAGTATTTT.

J is TRBJ2-7 and V is TRBV21-1; the DNA was not compared with TRBD2, the D call given in the table. TRBV21-1 is shown as a pseudogene. The CDR3 loop spans 15 amino acids. The CDR3 loop reads CASPSGDSSSYEQYF. The CDR3, as DNA: TGTGCCAGTCCTTCGGGGGACTCCAGCTCCTACGAGCAGTACTTC.

In this sample, this clonotype turned up many times. The chain joins TRBV5-1 to TRBJ2-5; 8 bases agree with TRBD1. The germline V gene encodes CDR1 SGHRS and CDR2 YFSETQ. The junction had 9 bases not matched to a gene; V was cut back by 7 bases and J by 1 base. The CDR3 runs to 15 residues. CDR3 residues: CASSAGQGIQETQYF. The DNA for the CDR3 is TGCGCCAGCTCGGCAGGACAGGGAATCCAAGAGACCCAGTACTTC.

This clonotype was counted only a few times. The chain's CDR3 is CASSYRKRYSFYNEQFF. Here the CDR3 DNA reads TGTGCCAGCAGTTACCGAAAAAGGTACTCCTTCTACAATGAGCAGTTCTTC. V is TRBV6-5 and J is TRBJ2-1; no definite D call. Trimming removed 2 bases from V and 3 bases from J, with 17 bases in between. There are 17 residues in the CDR3. Germline V gene sequence: CDR1 MNHEY, CDR2 SVGAGI.

This clonotype was picked up many times. J is TRBJ1-2 and V is TRBV12-3 or TRBV12-4, with no clear D. The CDR3 totals 14 residues. Trimming pared 1 base from V and 5 bases from J, leaving 11 bases between. The DNA of the CDR3 is TGTGCCAGCAGTTTAGTGCCGGGATTTTATGGCTACACCTTC. Amino acid sequence: CASSLVPGFYGYTF.

This clonotype was counted between two and nine times. The chain has TRBV15 and TRBJ2-1, with D unresolved. The CDR3 has 14 residues. Trimming cost V 0 bases and J 5 bases, with 8 bases left between them. The germline gives CDR1 LNHNV, CDR2 YYDKDF (reference sequence). For the CDR3, the DNA is TGTGCCACCAGCAGAGATCGTGACCACAATGAGCAGTTCTTC. It encodes CATSRDRDHNEQFF.

The chain joins TRBV6-1 to TRBJ2-2; 10 bases fit TRBD2. CDR1 and CDR2 (germline): MNHNS, SASEGT. The V and J ends lost 8 bases and 8 bases, in that order; junction bases with no gene match: 11. The CDR3 extends over 15 amino acids. CDR3 amino acids: CASALRLAGSGELFF. Here the CDR3 DNA reads TGTGCCAGCGCTCTTAGACTAGCGGGCTCTGGGGAGCTGTTTTTT.

This clonotype showed up just a few times. The CDR3 nucleotides are TGCAGTGCTAGAGGGGTTCCCACAGATACGCAGTATTTT. Its protein is CSARGVPTDTQYF. The chain couples TRBV20-1 to TRBJ2-3; D remains unclear. The CDR3 runs 13 residues. Germline V gene sequence: CDR1 DFQATT, CDR2 SNEGSKA (reference sequence). With 1 base removed from V and 2 bases from J, the gap between germline ends came to 7 bases.

This chain uses TRBV5-6 with TRBJ2-5; D is uncertain. Germline V gives CDR1 SGHDT, CDR2 YYEEEE. With 5 bases removed from V and 2 bases from J, the gap between germline ends came to 10 bases. The CDR3 runs to 13 residues. The CDR3 DNA sequence: TGTGCCAGCAGATCACCCCCACAAGAGACCCAGTACTTC. It translates to CASRSPPQETQYF.

This clonotype was seen many times. J is TRBJ1-5 and V is TRBV19, with D unresolved. The CDR3 spans 12 residues. The V and J ends lost 3 bases and 0 bases respectively, with 0 bases between them. CDR1 is LNHDA, CDR2 SQIVND, per germline (reference sequence). In nucleotides, the CDR3 is TGTGCCAGTAGTATTAGCAATCAGCCCCAGCATTTT. Its translation: CASSISNQPQHF.

The rearrangement joins TRBV4-2 to TRBJ1-1; the D gene is possibly TRBD1 (5 bases). Between the trimmed V and J ends, which lost 0 bases and 6 bases, there was a span of 11 bases. CDR3 length equals 14 residues. Germline values: CDR1 LGHNA, CDR2 YNFKEQ. CDR3 coding DNA: TGTGCCAGCAGCCAAGAGCGGACAAATCCTGAAGCTTTCTTT. It yields the protein CASSQERTNPEAFF.

This chain uses TRBV3-1 with TRBJ2-4, with D possibly matching TRBD1 (6 bases). Germline V gene lookup returns CDR1 LGHDT and CDR2 YNNKEL (reference sequence). V gave up 7 bases and J gave up 0 bases, with 10 bases separating them. CDR3 length: 14 amino acids. This CDR3 is CASTFRGAKNIQYF. The DNA for the CDR3 is TGTGCCAGCACCTTCAGGGGAGCCAAAAACATTCAGTACTTC.

Worth noting for this clonotype: One base away lies a much larger clone, so this may be a sequencing read error. This sequence joins TRBV9 and TRBJ2-1, with 10 bases identical to TRBD2. The CDR3 is 13 amino acids. CDR1 is SGDLS, CDR2 YYNGEE, per germline. The CDR3 DNA reads TGTACCAGCAGCGTAGTTAGCGGGAGGGAGCAGTTCTTC. Translated: CTSSVVSGREQFF.